This T cell receptor (beta chain) was sequenced in a study of T cells in Graves' hyperthyroidism and ophthalmopathy. Study results and caveats: A model built on 13 V-J features separated ophthalmopathy from stable hyperthyroidism.

RNA transcripts yielded amplified TCR beta CDR3 regions. The primer set for the first-round RT-PCR of the TCR CDR3 was HTBI. From the multiplex PCR reads, TCRdb called clonotypes with MiXCR, one entry per CDR3 protein. The sample lists some 270,000 distinct CDR3 sequences; roughly 13% were seen once. At least ten counts were recorded for this clonotype. The antigen is unknown. This sequence originates from a woman aged 40 to 50 with Graves' hyperthyroidism. The sequencing input was blood.

In DNA form, the CDR3 reads TGTGCCAGCAGCCAAAAGGGGAGGTCCAATCACCAGCATTTT. Translated, it gives CASSQKGRSNHQHF. This chain connects TRBV3-1 to TRBJ1-5, with D tentatively TRBD1 (5 bases). Germline V lookup: CDR1 LGHDT, CDR2 YNNKEL (reference sequence). Trimming pared 2 bases from V and 12 bases from J, leaving 17 bases between. The CDR3 totals 14 residues.